Below are 27 T cell receptor beta chains sequenced from a single sample in a study of blood T cell repertoires in COVID-19. TCRdb's table, derived via immunoSEQ multiplex PCR, lists solely in-frame clones and lacks some. The data hold 50,000 to 55,000 clones, with 87% observed a single time. Source material: peripheral blood. These receptors were obtained from a man aged 50 or older with acute or convalescent COVID-19.

The rearrangement uses TRBV11-3 and TRBJ2-2; 13 bases map to TRBD2. Germline values: CDR1 SGHNT, CDR2 YENEEA. This CDR3 spans 19 amino acids. V shed 4 bases, J shed 2 bases, and the junction held 10 bases outside the gene matches. The CDR3 DNA is TGTGCCAGCAGCTCGGCGGGACTAGCGGGACCAACCAACACCGGGGAGCTGTTTTTT. It translates to CASSSAGLAGPTNTGELFF.

The V and J genes are TRBV7-9 and TRBJ1-2; perhaps TRBD1 as D (6 bases). CDR3 length equals 13 residues. Between the trimmed V and J ends, which lost 1 base and 8 bases, there was a span of 11 bases. Per germline, CDR1 SEHNR and CDR2 FQNEAQ (reference sequence). This CDR3 is CASSLEAGEGYTF. CDR3 DNA sequence: TGTGCCAGCAGCTTAGAGGCAGGGGAGGGCTACACCTTC.

The J gene is TRBJ2-5, the V gene TRBV4-1; 10 bases fit TRBD2. From germline, CDR1 is MGHRA and CDR2 YSYEKL. This CDR3 has 16 amino acids. After removal of 1 base from V and 7 bases from J, the junction contained 9 bases not matched to a gene. The CDR3 region is CASSQGTSGWGGTQYF. CDR3 coding DNA: TGCGCCAGCAGCCAAGGGACTAGCGGTTGGGGTGGGACCCAGTACTTC.

The chain has TRBV28 and TRBJ1-6, with D uncertain. The CDR3 covers 14 residues. Germline loops: CDR1 MDHEN, CDR2 SYDVKM. The ends were cut back, 6 bases at V and 0 bases at J, with 6 bases in the middle. CDR3 sequence: CASSLSSYNSPLHF. For the CDR3, the DNA is TGTGCCAGCAGCCTCAGCTCCTATAATTCACCCCTCCACTTT.

The chain has TRBV11-3 and TRBJ2-1, with TRBD2 identical over 10 bases. This CDR3 region has 15 residues. J was trimmed by 6 bases and V by 2 bases; bases with no gene match: 4. Germline CDR1 is SGHNT and CDR2 is YENEEA. CDR3: CASSLWLAGVNEQFF. CDR3 DNA: TGTGCCAGCAGCTTATGGCTAGCGGGAGTCAATGAGCAGTTCTTC.

The rearrangement uses TRBV30 and TRBJ2-2; the match to TRBD2 covers 12 bases. The length of the CDR3 is 15 residues. Germline V gene lookup returns CDR1 GTSNPN and CDR2 SVGIG (reference sequence). CDR3 in DNA: TGTGCATACGCTAGCGGGAGGGCCCGCACCGGGGAGCTGTTTTTT. Translated: CAYASGRARTGELFF.

The chain carries TRBV5-1 and TRBJ2-3; 8 nucleotides agree with TRBD2. Germline-derived CDR1 and CDR2 are SGHRS and YFSETQ. Trimming at V came to 0 bases and at J to 2 bases, leaving 8 bases not matched to a gene. This CDR3 spans 17 amino acids. CDR3 amino acids: CASSLGLAGLITDTQYF. In nucleotides, the CDR3 is TGCGCCAGCAGCTTGGGTCTAGCGGGTCTAATCACAGATACGCAGTATTTT.

The CDR3: CASSIRQGRYNEQFF. The CDR3 DNA sequence: TGCGCCAGCAGCATTAGACAGGGGCGCTACAATGAGCAGTTCTTC. This chain links TRBV5-1 with TRBJ2-1; TRBD1 aligns across 8 bases. The V segment lost 4 bases and the J segment 3 bases; nucleotides outside the gene matches: 6. Germline CDR1 is SGHRS and CDR2 is YFSETQ. The CDR3 loop spans 15 amino acids.

In regard to this clone: A read error may produce the germline difference seen at one junction end. The rearrangement links TRBV19 to TRBJ1-2, with D tentatively TRBD1 (5 bases). The CDR3 sequence is 14 residues long. CDR1 is LNHDA and CDR2 is SQIVND in the germline V gene (reference sequence). The CDR3 nucleotides read TGTGCTAGTAACGAGGCAGGGATGGACTATGGCTACACCTTC. Its translation: CASNEAGMDYGYTF.

The chain is built from TRBV14 and TRBJ2-7; the match to TRBD2 covers 14 bases. The CDR3 covers 16 residues. The germline V gene encodes CDR1 SGHDN and CDR2 FVKESK. V trimming: 3 bases; J trimming: 3 bases; junction bases outside the gene matches: 4. The CDR3 region has the DNA TGTGCCAGCAGCCAGGGACTAGCGGGGGCCAACTACGAGCAGTACTTC. It translates to CASSQGLAGANYEQYF.

V and J are TRBV5-5 and TRBJ1-2, with D unclear. Per germline, CDR1 SGHKS and CDR2 YYEKEE (reference sequence). Trimming shortened V by 1 base and J by 4 bases, and 14 bases separated the two germline ends. The CDR3 runs to 15 residues. The CDR3 bases are TGTGCCAGCAGCTTGTATTCGGGGAGCAGCTATGGCTACACCTTC. It yields the protein CASSLYSGSSYGYTF.

V is TRBV7-9 and J is TRBJ2-1, with a weak D call TRBD1 (6 bases). V was pared by 3 bases and J by 6 bases, with 15 bases between. The length of the CDR3 is 15 residues. Germline values: CDR1 SEHNR, CDR2 FQNEAQ (reference sequence). CDR3 amino acids: CASSFFVAGVNEQFF. CDR3 coding DNA: TGTGCCAGCAGCTTCTTCGTGGCAGGGGTCAATGAGCAGTTCTTC. The full variable domain, in which reference TRBV7-9 and TRBJ2-1 provide the parts outside the CDR3, is DTGVSQNPRHKITKRGQNVTFRCDPISEHNRLYWYRQTLGQGPEFLTYFQNEAQLEKSRLLSDRFSAERPKGSFSTLEIQRTEQGDSAMYLCASSFFVAGVNEQFFGPGTRLTVL.

This clone was found once. This chain links TRBV14 with TRBJ1-3; no clear D gene. CDR1 is SGHDN and CDR2 is FVKESK in the germline V gene. Between the trimmed V and J ends, which lost 0 bases and 0 bases, there was a span of 9 bases. This CDR3 comprises 16 residues. In nucleotides, the CDR3 is TGTGCCAGCAGCCAAGATAGGAGAGTCTCTGGAAACACCATATATTTT. Protein: CASSQDRRVSGNTIYF.

CDR3 coding DNA: TGTGCCAGCAACCCGGCAGGCGGGTTAGGCACCGGGGAGCTGTTTTTT. As protein: CASNPAGGLGTGELFF. V usage is TRBV7-9 and J usage is TRBJ2-2; weak D call: TRBD2 (5 bases). The ends were cut back, 7 bases at V and 4 bases at J, with 19 bases in the middle. CDR3 size: 16 residues. Per germline, CDR1 SEHNR and CDR2 FQNEAQ (reference sequence). Using reference TRBV7-9 and TRBJ2-2 for the parts outside the CDR3, the full variable domain is DTGVSQNPRHKITKRGQNVTFRCDPISEHNRLYWYRQTLGQGPEFLTYFQNEAQLEKSRLLSDRFSAERPKGSFSTLEIQRTEQGDSAMYLCASNPAGGLGTGELFFGEGSRLTVL.

The CDR3 coding sequence is TGCGCCAGCAGCGTCGACAGTGCCACAGATACGCAGTATTTT. Translating it yields CASSVDSATDTQYF. The V gene is TRBV5-1, the J gene TRBJ2-3; the D gene is possibly TRBD1 (5 bases). The CDR3 runs 14 residues. Trimming cost V 4 bases and J 2 bases, with 11 bases left between them. CDR1 is SGHRS and CDR2 is YFSETQ in the germline V gene.

J is TRBJ2-1 and V is TRBV28, with a weak D call TRBD2 (5 bases). The V end lost 9 bases, the J end lost 3 bases, and 15 bases lay between the germline ends. The CDR3 extends over 14 amino acids. Germline CDR1 and CDR2: MDHEN and SYDVKM. This CDR3 is CASSMGGLYNEQFF. For the CDR3, the DNA is TGTGCCAGTTCGATGGGCGGACTCTACAATGAGCAGTTCTTC.

The count of this clone is one. The chain is built from TRBV19 and TRBJ2-3; the D gene is possibly TRBD1 (6 bases). Germline CDR1 reads LNHDA; CDR2 reads SQIVND (reference sequence). Between the trimmed V and J ends, which lost 7 bases and 8 bases, there was a span of 13 bases. The CDR3 consists of 12 residues. Here the CDR3 reads CASKFGDTTQYF. The CDR3 region has the DNA TGTGCCAGTAAATTTGGGGACACTACGCAGTATTTT. Together with reference TRBV19 and TRBJ2-3, the CDR3 gives the full variable domain: DGGITQSPKYLFRKEGQNVTLSCEQNLNHDAMYWYRQDPGQGLRLIYYSQIVNDFQKGDIAEGYSVSREKKESFPLTVTSAQKNPTAFYLCASKFGDTTQYFGPGTRLTVL.

This rearrangement joins TRBV30 to TRBJ2-7, with D maybe TRBD2 (6 bases). Trimming shortened V by 0 bases and J by 6 bases, and 12 bases separated the two germline ends. CDR1 GTSNPN and CDR2 SVGIG come from the germline V gene (reference sequence). The CDR3 is made up of 13 amino acids. For the CDR3, the DNA is TGTGCCTGGAGTGTACTGGGGGGATCCGAGCAGTACTTC. The encoded protein is CAWSVLGGSEQYF.

The genes are TRBV7-9 and TRBJ2-1, with D maybe TRBD2 (6 bases). V lost 2 bases, J lost 6 bases, and 20 bases lay in between. The CDR3 runs 17 residues. Germline lookup yields CDR1 SEHNR and CDR2 FQNEAQ (reference sequence). The DNA for the CDR3 is TGTGCCAGCAGCTTAAGTGCAGGATCCGGGACTCTCAATGAGCAGTTCTTC. It translates to CASSLSAGSGTLNEQFF.

This chain connects TRBV27 to TRBJ1-1; 8 bases fit TRBD1. CDR3 size: 17 residues. The ends lost 5 bases at V and 4 bases at J; junction bases unmatched: 15. Germline values: CDR1 MNHEY, CDR2 SMNVEV (reference sequence). DNA for the CDR3: TGTGCCAGCAGTATCCGGACAGGGACAATTAGCAGCACTGAAGCTTTCTTT. It codes for CASSIRTGTISSTEAFF.

The J gene is TRBJ1-2, the V gene TRBV28; D ambiguous. Germline-derived CDR1 and CDR2 are MDHEN and SYDVKM. This CDR3 region has 12 residues. V lost 7 bases to trimming and J lost 9 bases, with 15 bases between them. Written as DNA, the CDR3 is TGTGCCAGCACCCCTTTCCGGGGAAGCTACACCTTC. Its translation is CASTPFRGSYTF.

V gene TRBV14 combines with J gene TRBJ1-2, with 7 bases aligning to TRBD1. V lost 1 base and J lost 2; bases outside the gene matches: 4. The CDR3 spans 15 residues. Germline values: CDR1 SGHDN, CDR2 FVKESK. CDR3 DNA: TGTGCCAGCAGCCAAGTGACGGGACAGAACTATGGCTACACCTTC. It is translated as CASSQVTGQNYGYTF. The full variable domain, its missing parts supplied by reference TRBV14 and TRBJ1-2, is EAGVTQFPSHSVIEKGQTVTLRCDPISGHDNLYWYRRVMGKEIKFLLHFVKESKQDESGMPNNRFLAERTGGTYSTLKVQPAELEDSGVYFCASSQVTGQNYGYTFGSGTRLTVV.

The chain employs TRBV10-3 and TRBJ1-6, with 9 bases that match TRBD1. J was trimmed by 14 bases and V by 6 bases; bases with no gene match: 5. CDR3 length: 12 amino acids. From germline, CDR1 is ENHRY and CDR2 SYGVKD. This CDR3 reads CAIRDRGLALHF. CDR3 nucleotide sequence: TGTGCCATCAGGGACAGGGGTCTGGCCCTCCACTTT.

The rearrangement joins TRBV2 to TRBJ2-7; D is perhaps TRBD2 (7 bases). Between the trimmed V and J ends, which lost 2 bases and 3 bases, there was a span of 11 bases. This CDR3 is built from 14 residues. The germline CDR1 and CDR2 sequences are SNHLY and FYNNEI. The CDR3 sequence: CASSEQRDIYEQYF. The CDR3 DNA sequence: TGTGCCAGCAGTGAACAGCGGGACATCTACGAGCAGTACTTC.

The gene calls are TRBV2 and TRBJ2-7, with D tentatively TRBD2 (6 bases). CDR1 and CDR2 (germline): SNHLY, FYNNEI. With 4 bases removed from V and 0 bases from J, the gap between germline ends came to 7 bases. The CDR3 sequence is 13 residues long. As DNA, the CDR3 is TGTGCCAGCAGTGCCGGGGGCTCCTACGAGCAGTACTTC. Amino acid sequence: CASSAGGSYEQYF.

The V call is TRBV29-1, the J call TRBJ2-1, with D unresolved. The CDR3 totals 10 residues. CDR1 and CDR2 (germline): SQVTM, ANQGSEA. V lost 6 bases and J lost 10, with 10 bases in between. DNA of the CDR3: TGCAGCGTAGCCGAAATAGAGCAGTTCTTC. Translated: CSVAEIEQFF.

The chain recombines TRBV4-1 with TRBJ1-2; D not resolved. V was trimmed by 3 bases and J by 6 bases, leaving 5 bases between them. This CDR3 is built from 11 residues. In germline, CDR1 is MGHRA, CDR2 YSYEKL. Here the CDR3 DNA reads TGCGCCAGCAGCCACGGGGATGGCTACACCTTC. Protein: CASSHGDGYTF.